This T cell receptor (beta chain) emerged from a study of identical twins. The study, taken as a whole, reports: Analyses of zero insertions could, in part, be confounded by invariant MAIT and iNKT cells. Abundant beta clonotypes from cord blood bore fewer insertions; memory repertoires lacked this pattern.

After template switching added a universal primer site, the resulting cDNA carried unique molecular identifiers. Each CDR3 protein is one row after TCRdb ran MiXCR on the 5' RACE reads. In the table there are around 1.7 million distinct CDR3 sequences, about 32% of which are singletons. Each donor (without exception) was a healthy Caucasian. V lost 0 bases to trimming and J lost 0 bases; unmatched junction nucleotides: 5. The germline CDR1 and CDR2 sequences are SGHRS and YFSETQ. CDR3 length equals 16 residues. Worth noting for this clonotype: What it binds is unknown.

The V gene is TRBV5-1, the J gene TRBJ1-1, with TRBD1 matching 7 bases. Sequencing was carried out using cord blood. This clonotype was sampled from a newborn girl in good health. The CDR3 loop is CASSLAGGTVNTEAFF. CDR3 DNA sequence: TGCGCCAGCAGCTTGGCCGGAGGGACAGTGAACACTGAAGCTTTCTTT. The variable domain in full, with the rest retrieved from reference TRBV5-1 and TRBJ1-1, is KAGVTQTPRYLIKTRGQQVTLSCSPISGHRSVSWYQQTPGQGLQFLFEYFSETQRNKGNFPGRFSGRQFSNSRSEMNVSTLELGDSALYLCASSLAGGTVNTEAFFGQGTRLTVV.